Following are 7 T cell receptor beta chains from one sample sequenced in a study of T cell responses to AZD1222 COVID-19 vaccine. Sequencing was performed with immunoSEQ multiplex PCR; in TCRdb, only in-frame clones are kept and a portion is missing. Seen here are some 95,000 clones, 70% to 90% observed once, and the top ten hold about 6%. The specimen was peripheral blood, collected on day 0 of AZD1222 vaccination. Source of these receptors: an adult in good health.

The rearrangement links TRBV2 to TRBJ1-2; D is unresolved. The CDR3 totals 13 residues. Trimming stripped 1 base from V and 1 base from J, with 4 bases between. CDR1 and CDR2 from the germline V gene are SNHLY and FYNNEI. CDR3 bases: TGTGCCAGCAGTGAAGAGGGTAACTATGGCTACACCTTC. Protein: CASSEEGNYGYTF.

The gene calls are TRBV6-5 and TRBJ2-5; D perhaps matches TRBD2 (7 bases). Germline assignment: CDR1 MNHEY and CDR2 SVGAGI. This CDR3 spans 14 amino acids. Trimming removed 5 bases from V and 4 bases from J, with 14 bases in between. The chain's CDR3 is CASSTRRGGETQYF. CDR3 coding DNA: TGTGCCAGCAGTACAAGGAGGGGGGGAGAGACCCAGTACTTC.

This CDR3 is CASSQVPGPGTEAFF. The CDR3 bases are TGTGCCAGCAGCCAAGTCCCCGGGCCAGGGACTGAAGCTTTCTTT. The chain uses TRBV4-2 and TRBJ1-1; D is possibly TRBD1 (5 bases). Trimming took 1 base from V and 5 from J, leaving 14 bases between them. The V gene's germline CDR1 is LGHNA and CDR2 YNFKEQ. This CDR3 is 15 amino acids long.

This clone was recorded once. For the CDR3, the DNA is TGTGCCATCAGCTACACAGGGAGCTCCTACGAGCAGTACTTC. Protein: CAISYTGSSYEQYF. The chain combines TRBV10-3 with TRBJ2-7; a possible D gene is TRBD1 (6 bases). This CDR3 has 14 residues. V lost 6 bases and J lost 0, with 12 bases in between. Germline V gives CDR1 ENHRY, CDR2 SYGVKD.

The chain joins TRBV12-3 or TRBV12-4 to TRBJ1-5; maybe TRBD1 (5 bases). The CDR3 runs 12 residues. V was pared by 6 bases and J by 5 bases, with 8 bases between. The chain's CDR3 is CASSLQDQPQHF. DNA for the CDR3: TGTGCCAGCAGCCTACAGGATCAGCCCCAGCATTTT.

The gene calls are TRBV19 and TRBJ1-6, with 8 bases identical to TRBD1. CDR3 size: 15 residues. Germline-derived CDR1 and CDR2 are LNHDA and SQIVND (reference sequence). The V gene end was trimmed by 6 bases and the J gene end by 4 bases; junction bases not matched to a gene: 5. The CDR3, as DNA: TGTGCCAGTAGAATACAGGGGGATTATAATTCACCCCTCCACTTT. Amino acids: CASRIQGDYNSPLHF.

This chain links TRBV27 with TRBJ2-3; D is perhaps TRBD2 (6 bases). The CDR3 extends over 14 amino acids. V lost 7 bases and J lost 1, with 12 bases in between. Germline V CDR1 and CDR2: MNHEY, SMNVEV (reference sequence). The CDR3 protein is CASTGWGGTDTQYF. The CDR3 DNA reads TGTGCCAGCACCGGTTGGGGGGGCACAGATACGCAGTATTTT.